This is a list of T cell receptor beta chains from one sample in a study of CD8+CD57+ T cells in acquired aplastic anemia. From the reads, TCRdb called clonotypes with MiXCR, one entry per CDR3 protein. The data hold about 180,000 distinct CDR3 sequences, with around 50% observed a single time. Sequenced sample: sorted CD4+, CD8+, or CD8+CD57+ T cells (not recorded which) from PBMCs. Source of these receptors: a human donor with aplastic anemia. Each CDR3 is given with its conserved first and last residue.

TRBJ2-5 | TRBV2 | CASRSGVAETQYF
TRBJ2-7 | TRBV20-1 | CSARGRDYEQYF
TRBJ1-5 | TRBV19 | CASSISGAGGNQPQHF
TRBJ2-6 | TRBV24-1 | CATSATTSGYSGANVLTF
TRBJ1-5 | TRBV29-1 | CSVADRGVGQPQHF
TRBJ1-1 | TRBV12-5 | CASGLADMNTEAFF
TRBJ2-3 | TRBV20-1 | CSAENRDTDTQYF
TRBJ2-3 | TRBV4-1 | CASSQSLVVADTQYF
TRBJ2-5 | TRBV7-7 | CASSLGGSLETQYF
TRBJ1-4 | TRBV29-1 | CSVERRGDEKLFF
TRBJ2-5 | TRBV20-1 | CSALGGWQETQYF
TRBJ2-7 | TRBV20-1 | CSARNQNPEQYF
TRBJ1-6 | TRBV30 | CAWMPGLLIPLHF
TRBJ1-1 | TRBV7-2 | CASSLSSGSYVTEAFF
TRBJ1-6 | TRBV7-8 | CASNSGNSPLHF
TRBJ1-5 | TRBV6-1 | CASSEALGQPQHF
TRBJ2-3 | TRBV9 | CASSAPTDTQYF
TRBJ2-7 | TRBV6-1 | CASKFGQSSYEQYF
TRBJ2-7 | TRBV7-8 | CASSLNGQGSSYEQYF
TRBJ2-3 | TRBV5-5 | CASSFGTSVGTDTQYF
TRBJ2-3 | TRBV9 | CASSLQGGQRTDTQYF
TRBJ2-1 | TRBV10-3 | CAISEPQGENEQFF
TRBJ1-1 | TRBV29-1 | CSVVGLAAEAFF
TRBJ2-3 | TRBV20-1 | CSARGPADTQYF
TRBJ2-7 | TRBV20-1 | CSARGTGRGEQYF
TRBJ1-6 | TRBV28 | CASTGASSYNSPLHF
TRBJ2-3 | TRBV14 | CASSQDYYTDTQYF
TRBJ1-1 | TRBV2 | CAHQGPPPSSEAFF
TRBJ2-7 | TRBV7-6 | CASSLGQMVFYEQYF
TRBJ1-4 | TRBV7-9 | CASGQGANEKLFF
TRBJ2-3 | TRBV5-1 | CASSLGRGLGTDTQYF
TRBJ2-1 | TRBV7-1 | CASSSLVVWDIPGSYNEQFF
TRBJ2-7 | TRBV6-5 | CASNGRGAGSYEQYF
TRBJ2-7 | TRBV24-1 | CATSDRDSYEQYF
TRBJ2-5 | TRBV29-1 | CSVGQGRETQYF
TRBJ1-1 | TRBV5-4 | CASSLRGQGITNTEAFF
TRBJ1-2 | TRBV25-1 | CASRSTGSYGYTF
TRBJ2-1 | TRBV24-1 | CATSDLGTGSYNEQFF
TRBJ2-1 | TRBV5-4 | CASSVFYNEQFF
TRBJ2-7 | TRBV5-4 | CASSLGVSGDYEQYF
TRBJ2-1 | TRBV11-2 | CASSLGLAGNNEQFF
TRBJ2-2 | TRBV11-2 | CASSLDRPLAGQGANTGELFF
TRBJ1-3 | TRBV28 | CASSRGGQGTYASGNTIYF
TRBJ1-6 | TRBV7-8 | CASSFLQSSYNSPLHF
TRBJ1-2 | TRBV29-1 | CSVEGEGGQPYGYTF
TRBJ1-3 | TRBV6-1 | CAICSASAGNTIYF
TRBJ2-1 | TRBV5-8 | CASTKQGRYNEQFF